This entry features one TCR delta chain sequence. TCRdb's protein, taken from a much larger clone, differs from this DNA's translation at residue 17, likely owing to a read error; the protein displayed comes from the DNA. This sample is part of a study of gamma-delta T cells after stem cell transplantation. Germline V gene lookup returns CDR1 GEAIGNYY and CDR2 EKD. The CDR3 sequence is 21 residues long. TCRdb called clones from the RT-PCR reads again using CATT. The profile shows about 2,200 delta-chain clones, 1.2% of them singletons. The sequence derives from a human donor. It is not recorded whose cells these are; they may come from a transplant donor. Material for sequencing was gamma-delta T cells. The chain couples TRDV2 to TRDJ3; 12 bases map to TRDD3. The CDR3 sequence is CACDTSGGYARSSWDTQQMFF. Here the CDR3 DNA reads TGTGCCTGTGACACGTCTGGGGGATACGCCCGAAGCTCCTGGGACACCCAACAGATGTTTTTC.